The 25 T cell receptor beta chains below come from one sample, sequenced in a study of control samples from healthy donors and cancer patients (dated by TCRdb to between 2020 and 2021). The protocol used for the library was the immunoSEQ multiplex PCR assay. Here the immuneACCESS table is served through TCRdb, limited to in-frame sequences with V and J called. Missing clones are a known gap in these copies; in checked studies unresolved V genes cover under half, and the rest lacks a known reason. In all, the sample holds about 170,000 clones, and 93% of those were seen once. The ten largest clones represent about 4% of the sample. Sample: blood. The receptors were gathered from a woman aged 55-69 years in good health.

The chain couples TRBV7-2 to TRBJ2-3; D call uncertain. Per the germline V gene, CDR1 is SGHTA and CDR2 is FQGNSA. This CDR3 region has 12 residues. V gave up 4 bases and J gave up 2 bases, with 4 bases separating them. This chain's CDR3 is CASSSFTDTQYF. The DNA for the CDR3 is TGTGCCAGCAGCTCTTTCACAGATACGCAGTATTTT.

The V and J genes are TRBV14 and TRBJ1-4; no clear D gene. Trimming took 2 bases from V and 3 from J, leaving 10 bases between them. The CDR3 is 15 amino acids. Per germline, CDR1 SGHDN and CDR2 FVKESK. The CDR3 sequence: CASSQTSLPNEKLFF. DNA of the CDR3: TGTGCCAGCAGCCAAACCAGCCTCCCTAATGAAAAACTGTTTTTT.

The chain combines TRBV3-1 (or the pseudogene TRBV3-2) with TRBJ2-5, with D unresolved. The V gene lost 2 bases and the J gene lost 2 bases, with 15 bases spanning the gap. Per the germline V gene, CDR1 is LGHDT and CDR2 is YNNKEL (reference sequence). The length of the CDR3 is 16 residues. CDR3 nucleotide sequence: TGTGCCAGCAGCCAAAGTGAGGTACGGCCACAAGAGACCCAGTACTTC. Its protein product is CASSQSEVRPQETQYF.

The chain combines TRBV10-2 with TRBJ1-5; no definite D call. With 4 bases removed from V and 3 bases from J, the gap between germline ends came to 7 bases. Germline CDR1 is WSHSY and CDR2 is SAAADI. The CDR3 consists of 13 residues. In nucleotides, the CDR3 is TGCGCCAGCAGTGTGGGCACCAATCAGCCCCAGCATTTT. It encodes CASSVGTNQPQHF.

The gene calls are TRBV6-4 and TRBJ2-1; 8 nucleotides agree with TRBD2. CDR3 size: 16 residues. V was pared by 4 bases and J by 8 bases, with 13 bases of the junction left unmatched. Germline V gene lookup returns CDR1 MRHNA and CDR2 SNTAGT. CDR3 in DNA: TGTGCCAGCAGTGTCCGACCGGGGGGGCGGGTGGATGAGCAGTTCTTC. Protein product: CASSVRPGGRVDEQFF.

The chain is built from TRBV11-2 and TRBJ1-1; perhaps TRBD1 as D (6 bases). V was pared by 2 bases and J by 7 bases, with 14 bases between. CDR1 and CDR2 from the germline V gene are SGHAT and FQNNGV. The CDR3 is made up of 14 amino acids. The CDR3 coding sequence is TGTGCCAGCAGCTTACGAGTTGGGGGGCTTGAAGCTTTCTTT. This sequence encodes CASSLRVGGLEAFF.

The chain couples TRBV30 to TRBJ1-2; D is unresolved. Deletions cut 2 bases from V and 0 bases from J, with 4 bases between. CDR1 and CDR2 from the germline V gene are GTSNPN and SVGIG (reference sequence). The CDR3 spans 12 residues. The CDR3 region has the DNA TGTGCCTGGAGTTTCTCTAACTATGGCTACACCTTC. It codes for CAWSFSNYGYTF.

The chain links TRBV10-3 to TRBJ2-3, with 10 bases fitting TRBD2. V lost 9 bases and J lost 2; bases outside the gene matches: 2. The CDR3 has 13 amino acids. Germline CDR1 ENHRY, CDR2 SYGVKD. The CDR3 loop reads CAMLAGDTDTQYF. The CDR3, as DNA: TGTGCCATGCTAGCGGGGGACACAGATACGCAGTATTTT.

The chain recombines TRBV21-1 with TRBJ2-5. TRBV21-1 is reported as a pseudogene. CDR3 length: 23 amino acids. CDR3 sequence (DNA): TGTGCCAGCAGCAAAGCTGAACCAGGCGGAGAACCCCGATCATATTATACACAAGAGACCCAGTACTTC. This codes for CASSKAEPGGEPRSYYTQETQYF.

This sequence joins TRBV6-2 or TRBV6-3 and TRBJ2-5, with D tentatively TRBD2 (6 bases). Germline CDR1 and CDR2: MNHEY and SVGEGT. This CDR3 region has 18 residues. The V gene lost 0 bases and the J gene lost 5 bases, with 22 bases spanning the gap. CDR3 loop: CASSYSKPGTATGETQYF. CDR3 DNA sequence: TGTGCCAGCAGTTACTCGAAGCCGGGGACTGCCACGGGTGAGACCCAGTACTTC.

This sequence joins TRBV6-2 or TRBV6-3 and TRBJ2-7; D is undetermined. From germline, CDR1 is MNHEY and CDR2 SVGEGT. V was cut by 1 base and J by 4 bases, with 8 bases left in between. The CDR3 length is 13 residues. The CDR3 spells CASSYLAGYEQYF. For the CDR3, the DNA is TGTGCCAGCAGTTACTTGGCAGGTTACGAGCAGTACTTC.

The CDR3 DNA reads as TGTGCCAGCAGCTCGCAGGGCTCCTACAATGAGCAGTTCTTC. It is translated as CASSSQGSYNEQFF. This chain links TRBV11-3 with TRBJ2-1; D is perhaps TRBD1 (5 bases). This CDR3 is 14 amino acids long. Deletions cut 4 bases from V and 0 bases from J, with 7 bases between. The V gene's germline CDR1 is SGHNT and CDR2 YENEEA.

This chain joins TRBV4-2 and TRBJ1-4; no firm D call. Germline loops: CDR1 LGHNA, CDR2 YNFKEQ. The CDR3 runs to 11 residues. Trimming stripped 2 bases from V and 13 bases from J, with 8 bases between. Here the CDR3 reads CASSQSLRLFF. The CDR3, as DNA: TGTGCCAGCAGCCAATCCTTACGACTGTTTTTT.

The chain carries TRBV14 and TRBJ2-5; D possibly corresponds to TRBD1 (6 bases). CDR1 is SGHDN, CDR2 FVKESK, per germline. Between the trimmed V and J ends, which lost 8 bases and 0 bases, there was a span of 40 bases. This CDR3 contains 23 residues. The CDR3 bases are TGTGCCAGCCCCCTACAGAAAACAGGGTTAGGGTTCACGGGGTCCCTTTACCAAGAGACCCAGTACTTC. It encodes CASPLQKTGLGFTGSLYQETQYF.

As DNA, the CDR3 is TGCGCCAGCAGCTTGGGCAGGGGCGAGCAGTACTTC. The encoded protein is CASSLGRGEQYF. The genes are TRBV5-1 and TRBJ2-7, with a tentative D call TRBD1 (6 bases). CDR1 SGHRS and CDR2 YFSETQ come from the germline V gene. V was trimmed by 0 bases and J by 6 bases, leaving 7 bases between them. CDR3 size: 12 residues.

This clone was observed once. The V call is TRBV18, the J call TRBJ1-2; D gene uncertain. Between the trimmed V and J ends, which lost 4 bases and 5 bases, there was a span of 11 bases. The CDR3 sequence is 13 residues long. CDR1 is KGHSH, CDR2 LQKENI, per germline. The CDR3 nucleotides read TGTGCCAGCTCACTCCGACAATTGTATGGCTACACCTTC. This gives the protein CASSLRQLYGYTF.

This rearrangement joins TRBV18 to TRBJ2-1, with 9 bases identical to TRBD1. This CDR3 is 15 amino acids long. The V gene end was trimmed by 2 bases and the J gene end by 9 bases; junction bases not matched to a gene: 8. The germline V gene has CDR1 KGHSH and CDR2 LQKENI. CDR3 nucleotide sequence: TGTGCCAGCTCACCAACCGGGACAGGGTCTGGTGAGCAGTTCTTC. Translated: CASSPTGTGSGEQFF. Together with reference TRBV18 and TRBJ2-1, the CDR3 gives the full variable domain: NAGVMQNPRHLVRRRGQEARLRCSPMKGHSHVYWYRQLPEEGLKFMVYLQKENIIDESGMPKERFSAEFPKEGPSILRIQQVVRGDSAAYFCASSPTGTGSGEQFFGPGTRLTVL.

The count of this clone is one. The CDR3: CASKGDRSNQPQHF. The CDR3 DNA reads as TGTGCCAGTAAAGGGGACCGATCCAATCAGCCCCAGCATTTT. V and J are TRBV19 and TRBJ1-5; D perhaps matches TRBD1 (5 bases). This CDR3 contains 14 residues. Germline lookup yields CDR1 LNHDA and CDR2 SQIVND (reference sequence). Deletions cut 7 bases from V and 3 bases from J, with 13 bases between. Complete variable domain (other parts from reference TRBV19 and TRBJ1-5): DGGITQSPKYLFRKEGQNVTLSCEQNLNHDAMYWYRQDPGQGLRLIYYSQIVNDFQKGDIAEGYSVSREKKESFPLTVTSAQKNPTAFYLCASKGDRSNQPQHFGDGTRLSIL.

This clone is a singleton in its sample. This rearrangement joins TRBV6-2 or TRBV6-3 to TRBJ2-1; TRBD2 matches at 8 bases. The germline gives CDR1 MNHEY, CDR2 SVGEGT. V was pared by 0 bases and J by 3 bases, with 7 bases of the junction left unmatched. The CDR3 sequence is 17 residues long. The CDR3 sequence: CASSYSLIGGDYNEQFF. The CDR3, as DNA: TGTGCCAGCAGTTACTCGCTTATCGGGGGGGACTACAATGAGCAGTTCTTC.

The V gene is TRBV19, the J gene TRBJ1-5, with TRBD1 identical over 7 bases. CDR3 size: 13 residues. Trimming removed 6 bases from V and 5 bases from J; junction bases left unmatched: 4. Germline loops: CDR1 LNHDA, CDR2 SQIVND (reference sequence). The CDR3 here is CASRWDRYQPQHF. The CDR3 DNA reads TGTGCCAGTAGGTGGGACAGATATCAGCCCCAGCATTTT.

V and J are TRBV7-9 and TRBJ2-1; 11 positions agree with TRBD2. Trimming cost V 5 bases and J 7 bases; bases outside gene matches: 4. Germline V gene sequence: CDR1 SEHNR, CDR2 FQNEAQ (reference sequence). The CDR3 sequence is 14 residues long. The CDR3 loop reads CASSVTSGENEQFF. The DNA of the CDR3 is TGTGCCAGCAGCGTGACTAGCGGGGAAAATGAGCAGTTCTTC.

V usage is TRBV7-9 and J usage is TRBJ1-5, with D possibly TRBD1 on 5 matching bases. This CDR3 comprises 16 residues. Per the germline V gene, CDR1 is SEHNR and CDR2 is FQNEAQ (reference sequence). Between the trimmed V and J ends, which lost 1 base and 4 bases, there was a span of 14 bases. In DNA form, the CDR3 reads TGTGCCAGCAGCTTAGGGGTGGGCAGGGTTAATCAGCCCCAGCATTTT. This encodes CASSLGVGRVNQPQHF.

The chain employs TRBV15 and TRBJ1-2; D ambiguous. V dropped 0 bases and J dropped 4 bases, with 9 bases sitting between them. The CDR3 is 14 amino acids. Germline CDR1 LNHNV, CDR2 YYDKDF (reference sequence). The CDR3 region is CATSRDSVSYGYTF. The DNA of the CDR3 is TGTGCCACCAGCAGAGATTCGGTCAGCTATGGCTACACCTTC.

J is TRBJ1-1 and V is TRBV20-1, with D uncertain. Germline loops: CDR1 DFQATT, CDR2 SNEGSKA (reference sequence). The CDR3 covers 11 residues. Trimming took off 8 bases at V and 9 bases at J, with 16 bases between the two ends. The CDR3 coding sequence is TGCAGTCGTGGCGGGGAAAGTCAAGCTTTCTTT. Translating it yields CSRGGESQAFF.

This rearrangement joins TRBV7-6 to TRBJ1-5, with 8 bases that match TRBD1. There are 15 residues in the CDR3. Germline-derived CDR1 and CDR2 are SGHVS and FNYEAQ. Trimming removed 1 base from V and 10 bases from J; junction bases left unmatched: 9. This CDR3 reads CASSLEQGVGSPQHF. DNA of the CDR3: TGTGCCAGCAGCTTAGAACAGGGGGTTGGATCCCCCCAGCATTTT.